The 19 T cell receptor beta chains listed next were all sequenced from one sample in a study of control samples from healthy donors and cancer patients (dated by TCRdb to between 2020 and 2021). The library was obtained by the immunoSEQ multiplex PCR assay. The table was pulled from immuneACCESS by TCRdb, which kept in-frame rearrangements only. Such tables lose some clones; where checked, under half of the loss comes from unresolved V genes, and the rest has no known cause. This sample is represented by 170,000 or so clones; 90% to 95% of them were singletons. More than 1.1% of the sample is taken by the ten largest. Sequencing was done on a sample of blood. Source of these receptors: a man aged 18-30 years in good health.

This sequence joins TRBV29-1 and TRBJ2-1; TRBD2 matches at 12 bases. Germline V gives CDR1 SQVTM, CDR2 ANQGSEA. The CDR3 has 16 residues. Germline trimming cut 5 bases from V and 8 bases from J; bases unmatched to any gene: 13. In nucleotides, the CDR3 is TGCAGCGTTCCCCTAGCGGGGGGGGTACGGGTGGATGAGCAGTTCTTC. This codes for CSVPLAGGVRVDEQFF.

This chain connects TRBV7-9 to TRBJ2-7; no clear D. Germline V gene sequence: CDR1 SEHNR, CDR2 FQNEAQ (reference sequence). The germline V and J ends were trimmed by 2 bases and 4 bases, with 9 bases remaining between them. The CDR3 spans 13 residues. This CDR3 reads CASSLTELYEQYF. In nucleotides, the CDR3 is TGTGCCAGCAGCTTAACGGAATTATACGAGCAGTACTTC.

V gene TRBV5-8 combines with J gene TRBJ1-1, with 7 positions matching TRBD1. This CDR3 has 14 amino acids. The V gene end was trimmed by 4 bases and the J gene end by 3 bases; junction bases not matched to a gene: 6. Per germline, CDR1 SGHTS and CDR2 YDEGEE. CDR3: CASSEDDRDTEAFF. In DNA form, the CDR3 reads TGTGCCAGCAGCGAAGACGACAGGGACACTGAAGCTTTCTTT.

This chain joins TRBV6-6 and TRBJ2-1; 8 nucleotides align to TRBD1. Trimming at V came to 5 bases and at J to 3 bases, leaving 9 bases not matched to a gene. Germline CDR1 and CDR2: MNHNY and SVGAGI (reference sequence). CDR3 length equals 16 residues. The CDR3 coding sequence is TGTGCCAGCAGTCGAAAGGGACAGGCCGTCTACAATGAGCAGTTCTTC. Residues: CASSRKGQAVYNEQFF.

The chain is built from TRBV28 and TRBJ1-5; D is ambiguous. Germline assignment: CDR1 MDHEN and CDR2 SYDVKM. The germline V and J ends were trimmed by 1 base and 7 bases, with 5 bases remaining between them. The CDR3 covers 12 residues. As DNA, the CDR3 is TGTGCCAGCAGTTTATTAACCCAGCCCCAGCATTTT. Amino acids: CASSLLTQPQHF.

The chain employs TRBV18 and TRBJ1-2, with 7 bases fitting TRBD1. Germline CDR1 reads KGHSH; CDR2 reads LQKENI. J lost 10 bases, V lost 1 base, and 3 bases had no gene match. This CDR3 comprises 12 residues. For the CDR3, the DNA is TGTGCCAGCTCACCACGACAGGGCGACTACACCTTC. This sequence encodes CASSPRQGDYTF.

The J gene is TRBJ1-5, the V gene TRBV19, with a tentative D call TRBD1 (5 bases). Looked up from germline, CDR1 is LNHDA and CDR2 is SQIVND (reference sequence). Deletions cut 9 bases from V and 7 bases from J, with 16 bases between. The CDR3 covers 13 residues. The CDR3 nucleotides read TGTGCCAGCACCGAGGGGATGGGACAGCCCCAGCATTTT. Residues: CASTEGMGQPQHF.

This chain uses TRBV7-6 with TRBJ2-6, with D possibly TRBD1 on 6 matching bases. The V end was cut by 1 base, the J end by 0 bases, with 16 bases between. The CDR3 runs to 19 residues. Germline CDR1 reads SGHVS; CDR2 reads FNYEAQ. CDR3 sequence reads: CASSLVGGRWSSGANVLTF. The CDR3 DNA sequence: TGTGCCAGCAGCTTAGTAGGGGGTAGGTGGTCCTCTGGGGCCAACGTCCTGACTTTC.

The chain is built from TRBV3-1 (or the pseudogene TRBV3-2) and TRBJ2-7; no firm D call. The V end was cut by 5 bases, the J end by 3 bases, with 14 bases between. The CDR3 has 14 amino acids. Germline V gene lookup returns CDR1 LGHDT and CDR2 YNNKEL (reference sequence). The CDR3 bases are TGTGCCAGCAGCTTGCGGCGAGATGTCTACGAGCAGTACTTC. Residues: CASSLRRDVYEQYF.

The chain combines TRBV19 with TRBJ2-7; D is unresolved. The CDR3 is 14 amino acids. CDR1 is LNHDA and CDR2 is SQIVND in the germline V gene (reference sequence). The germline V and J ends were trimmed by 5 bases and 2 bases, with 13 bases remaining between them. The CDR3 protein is CASSGPGKTYEQYF. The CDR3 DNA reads TGTGCCAGTAGTGGGCCAGGTAAAACCTACGAGCAGTACTTC.

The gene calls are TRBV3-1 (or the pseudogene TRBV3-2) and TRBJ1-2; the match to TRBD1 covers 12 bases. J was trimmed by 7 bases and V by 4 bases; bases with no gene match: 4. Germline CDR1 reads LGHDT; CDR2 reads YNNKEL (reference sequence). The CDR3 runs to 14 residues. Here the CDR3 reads CASSLGQGAGGYTF. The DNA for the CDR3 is TGTGCCAGCAGCCTGGGACAGGGGGCGGGTGGCTACACCTTC.

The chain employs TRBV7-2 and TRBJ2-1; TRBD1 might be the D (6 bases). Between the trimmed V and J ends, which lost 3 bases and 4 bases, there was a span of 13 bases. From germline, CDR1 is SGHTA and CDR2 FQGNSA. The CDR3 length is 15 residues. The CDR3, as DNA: TGTGCCAGCAGCTTCCCCAGGGGCTATTACAATGAGCAGTTCTTC. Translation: CASSFPRGYYNEQFF.

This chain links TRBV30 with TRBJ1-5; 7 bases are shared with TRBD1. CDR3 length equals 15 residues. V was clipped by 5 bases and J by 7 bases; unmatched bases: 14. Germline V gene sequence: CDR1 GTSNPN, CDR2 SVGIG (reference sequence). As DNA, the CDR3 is TGTGCCTGGGGTTACCGGGACAGAGGATGGCAGCCCCAGCATTTT. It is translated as CAWGYRDRGWQPQHF.

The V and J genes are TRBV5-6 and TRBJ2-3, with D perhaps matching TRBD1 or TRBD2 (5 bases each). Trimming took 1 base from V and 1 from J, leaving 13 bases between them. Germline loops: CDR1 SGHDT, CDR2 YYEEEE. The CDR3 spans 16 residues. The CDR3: CASSLIEGSGTDTQYF. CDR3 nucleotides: TGTGCCAGCAGCTTGATTGAGGGGTCAGGCACAGATACGCAGTATTTT. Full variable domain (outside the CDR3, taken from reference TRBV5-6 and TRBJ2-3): DAGVTQSPTHLIKTRGQQVTLRCSPKSGHDTVSWYQQALGQGPQFIFQYYEEEERQRGNFPDRFSGHQFPNYSSELNVNALLLGDSALYLCASSLIEGSGTDTQYFGPGTRLTVL.

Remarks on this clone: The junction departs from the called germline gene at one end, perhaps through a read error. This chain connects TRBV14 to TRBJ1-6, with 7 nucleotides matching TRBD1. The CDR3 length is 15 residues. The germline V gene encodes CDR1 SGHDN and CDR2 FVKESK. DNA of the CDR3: TGTGCCAGCAGCGAAGACAGGGTTTGGAATTCACCCCTCCACTTT. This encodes CASSEDRVWNSPLHF.

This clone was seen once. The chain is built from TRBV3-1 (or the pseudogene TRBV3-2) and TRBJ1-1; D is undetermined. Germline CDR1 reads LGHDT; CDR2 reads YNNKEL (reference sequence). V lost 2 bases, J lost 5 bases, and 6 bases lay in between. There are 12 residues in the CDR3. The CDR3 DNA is TGTGCCAGCAGCCAACGTCAGACTGAAGCTTTCTTT. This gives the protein CASSQRQTEAFF.

As DNA, the CDR3 is TGCGCCAGCAGCTTGGTGGACAGGGGTCAAGGCTACACCTTC. Translated, it gives CASSLVDRGQGYTF. The chain links TRBV5-1 to TRBJ1-2, with 9 bases lining up with TRBD1. The CDR3 extends over 14 amino acids. Germline assignment: CDR1 SGHRS and CDR2 YFSETQ. V was pared by 0 bases and J by 8 bases, with 5 bases of the junction left unmatched.

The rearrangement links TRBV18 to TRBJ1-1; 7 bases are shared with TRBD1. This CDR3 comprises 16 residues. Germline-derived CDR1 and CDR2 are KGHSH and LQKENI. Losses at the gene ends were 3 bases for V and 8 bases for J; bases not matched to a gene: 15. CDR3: CASSPRDSGGGSEAFF. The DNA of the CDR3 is TGTGCCAGCTCACCCCGGGACTCAGGGGGGGGATCAGAAGCTTTCTTT.

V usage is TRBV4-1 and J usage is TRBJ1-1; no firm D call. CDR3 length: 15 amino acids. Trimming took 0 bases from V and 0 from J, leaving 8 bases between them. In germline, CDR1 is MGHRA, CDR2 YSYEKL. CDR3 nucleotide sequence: TGCGCCAGCAGCCAAGATGCGGCGGTGAACACTGAAGCTTTCTTT. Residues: CASSQDAAVNTEAFF.